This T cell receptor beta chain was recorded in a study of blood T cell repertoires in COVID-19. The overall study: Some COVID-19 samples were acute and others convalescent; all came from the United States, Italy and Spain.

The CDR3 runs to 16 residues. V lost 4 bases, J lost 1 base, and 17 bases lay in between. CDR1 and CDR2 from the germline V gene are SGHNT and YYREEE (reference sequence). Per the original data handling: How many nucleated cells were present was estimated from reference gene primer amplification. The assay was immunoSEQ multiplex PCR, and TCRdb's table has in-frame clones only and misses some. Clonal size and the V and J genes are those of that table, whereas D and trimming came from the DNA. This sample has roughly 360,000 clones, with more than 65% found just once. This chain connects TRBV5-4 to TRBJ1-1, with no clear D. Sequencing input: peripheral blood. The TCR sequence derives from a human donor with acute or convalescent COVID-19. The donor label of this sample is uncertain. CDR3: CASSAIWAPENTEAFF. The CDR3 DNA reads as TGTGCCAGCAGCGCGATTTGGGCACCGGAGAACACTGAAGCTTTCTTT.